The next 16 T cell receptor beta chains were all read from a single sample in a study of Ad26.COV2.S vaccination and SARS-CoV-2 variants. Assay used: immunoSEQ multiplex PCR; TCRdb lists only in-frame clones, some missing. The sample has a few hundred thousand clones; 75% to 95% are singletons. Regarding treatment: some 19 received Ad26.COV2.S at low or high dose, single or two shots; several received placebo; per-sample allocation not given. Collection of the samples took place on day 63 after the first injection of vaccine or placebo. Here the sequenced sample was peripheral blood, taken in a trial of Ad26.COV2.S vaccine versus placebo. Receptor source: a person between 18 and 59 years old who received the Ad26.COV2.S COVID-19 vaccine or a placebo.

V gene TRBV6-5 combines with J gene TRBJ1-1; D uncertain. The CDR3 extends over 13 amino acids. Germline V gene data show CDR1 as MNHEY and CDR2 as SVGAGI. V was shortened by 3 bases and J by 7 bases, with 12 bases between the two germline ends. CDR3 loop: CASSYSRPIEAFF. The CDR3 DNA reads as TGTGCCAGCAGTTATAGTAGGCCAATTGAAGCTTTCTTT.

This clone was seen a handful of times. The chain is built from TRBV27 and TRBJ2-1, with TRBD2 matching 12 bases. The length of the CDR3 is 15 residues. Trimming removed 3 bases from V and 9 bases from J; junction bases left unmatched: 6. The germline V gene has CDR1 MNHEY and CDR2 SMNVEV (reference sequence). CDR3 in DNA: TGTGCCAGCAGTTTCTCGACTAGCGGGAGTGCTGAGCAGTTCTTC. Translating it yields CASSFSTSGSAEQFF.

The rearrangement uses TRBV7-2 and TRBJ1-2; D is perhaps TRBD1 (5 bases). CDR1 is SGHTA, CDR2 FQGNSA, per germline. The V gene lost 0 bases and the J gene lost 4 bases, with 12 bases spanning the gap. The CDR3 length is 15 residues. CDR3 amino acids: CASSLASGLGYGYTF. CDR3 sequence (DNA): TGTGCCAGCAGCTTAGCTTCAGGGTTAGGCTATGGCTACACCTTC.

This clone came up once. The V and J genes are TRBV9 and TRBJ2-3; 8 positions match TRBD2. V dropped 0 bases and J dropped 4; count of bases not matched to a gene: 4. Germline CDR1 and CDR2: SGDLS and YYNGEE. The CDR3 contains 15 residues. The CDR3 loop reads CASSVGGLEADTQYF. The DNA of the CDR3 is TGTGCCAGCAGCGTAGGGGGACTAGAGGCAGATACGCAGTATTTT.

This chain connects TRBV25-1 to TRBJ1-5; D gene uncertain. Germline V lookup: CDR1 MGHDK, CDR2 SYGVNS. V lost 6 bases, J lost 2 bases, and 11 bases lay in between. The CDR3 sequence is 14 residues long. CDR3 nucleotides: TGTGCCAGCAGGAACGCGGCCGGCAATCAGCCCCAGCATTTT. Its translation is CASRNAAGNQPQHF.

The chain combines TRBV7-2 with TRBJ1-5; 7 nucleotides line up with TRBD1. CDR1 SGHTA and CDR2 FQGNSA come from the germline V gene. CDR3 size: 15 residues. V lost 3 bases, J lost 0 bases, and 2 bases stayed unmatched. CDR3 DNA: TGTGCCAGCAGCTTGCAGGGGGATAGCAATCAGCCCCAGCATTTT. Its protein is CASSLQGDSNQPQHF.

Here the CDR3 reads CASSHGQGLEAFF. CDR3 DNA sequence: TGTGCCAGCAGCCATGGACAGGGTTTGGAAGCTTTCTTT. The genes are TRBV3-1 (or the pseudogene TRBV3-2) and TRBJ1-1, with TRBD1 matching 8 bases. This CDR3 spans 13 amino acids. Germline CDR1 LGHDT, CDR2 YNNKEL (reference sequence). V was pared by 3 bases and J by 8 bases, with 5 bases of the junction left unmatched.

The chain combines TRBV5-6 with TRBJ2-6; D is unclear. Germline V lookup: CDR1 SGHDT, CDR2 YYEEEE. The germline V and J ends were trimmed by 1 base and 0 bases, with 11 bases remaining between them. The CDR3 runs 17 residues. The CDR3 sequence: CASSLTLDYSGANVLTF. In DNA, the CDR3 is TGTGCCAGCAGCTTGACACTTGATTACTCTGGGGCCAACGTCCTGACTTTC.

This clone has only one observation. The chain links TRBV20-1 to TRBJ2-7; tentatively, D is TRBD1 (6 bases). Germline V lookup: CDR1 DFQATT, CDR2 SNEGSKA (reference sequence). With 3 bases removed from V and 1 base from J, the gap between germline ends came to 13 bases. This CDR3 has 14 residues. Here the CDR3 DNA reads TGCAGTGCTAGTGGGACACCAATTTCCTACGAGCAGTACTTC. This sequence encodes CSASGTPISYEQYF.

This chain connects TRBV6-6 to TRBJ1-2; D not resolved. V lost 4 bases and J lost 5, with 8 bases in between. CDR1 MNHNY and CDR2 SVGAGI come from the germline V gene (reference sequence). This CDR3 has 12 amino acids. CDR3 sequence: CASSSTEYGYTF. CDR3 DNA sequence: TGTGCCAGCAGTTCCACGGAGTATGGCTACACCTTC.

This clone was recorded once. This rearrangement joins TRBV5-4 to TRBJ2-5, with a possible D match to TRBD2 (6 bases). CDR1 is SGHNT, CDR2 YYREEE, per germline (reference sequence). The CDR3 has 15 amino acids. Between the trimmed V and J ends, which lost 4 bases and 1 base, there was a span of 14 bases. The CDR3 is CASSRSTSSQETQYF. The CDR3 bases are TGTGCCAGCAGCCGATCTACTAGCAGCCAAGAGACCCAGTACTTC.

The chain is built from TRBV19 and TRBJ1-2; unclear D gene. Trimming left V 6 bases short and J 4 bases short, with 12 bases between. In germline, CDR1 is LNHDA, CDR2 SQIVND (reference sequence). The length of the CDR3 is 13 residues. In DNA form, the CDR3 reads TGTGCCAGTAGCCCAGCTTTGGCCTATGGCTACACCTTC. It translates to CASSPALAYGYTF.

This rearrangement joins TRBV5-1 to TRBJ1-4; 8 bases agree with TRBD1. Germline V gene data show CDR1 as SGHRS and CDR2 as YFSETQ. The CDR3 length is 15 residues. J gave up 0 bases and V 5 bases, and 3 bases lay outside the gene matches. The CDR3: CASSSGGSTNEKLFF. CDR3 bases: TGCGCCAGCAGTTCAGGGGGCTCAACTAATGAAAAACTGTTTTTT. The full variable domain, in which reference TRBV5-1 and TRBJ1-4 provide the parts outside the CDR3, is KAGVTQTPRYLIKTRGQQVTLSCSPISGHRSVSWYQQTPGQGLQFLFEYFSETQRNKGNFPGRFSGRQFSNSRSEMNVSTLELGDSALYLCASSSGGSTNEKLFFGSGTQLSVL.

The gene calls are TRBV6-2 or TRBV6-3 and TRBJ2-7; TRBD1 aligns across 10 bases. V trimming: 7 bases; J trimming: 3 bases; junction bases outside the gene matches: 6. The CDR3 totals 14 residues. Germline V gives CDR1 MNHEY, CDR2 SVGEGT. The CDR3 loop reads CASTPGQGSYEQYF. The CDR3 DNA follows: TGTGCCAGCACCCCGGGACAGGGGAGCTACGAGCAGTACTTC.

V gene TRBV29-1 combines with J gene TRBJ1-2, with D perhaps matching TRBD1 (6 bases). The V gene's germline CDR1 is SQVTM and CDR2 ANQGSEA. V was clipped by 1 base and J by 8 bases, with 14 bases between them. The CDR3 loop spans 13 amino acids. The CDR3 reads CSVEGPRGGGYTF. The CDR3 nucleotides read TGCAGCGTTGAAGGCCCCAGGGGCGGCGGCTACACCTTC.

CDR3 region: CASSRGAGMKETQYF. The CDR3 DNA is TGTGCCAGCAGCCGGGGTGCAGGGATGAAAGAGACCCAGTACTTC. V and J are TRBV5-4 and TRBJ2-5; D may be TRBD1 or TRBD2 (5 bases each). Deletions cut 4 bases from V and 3 bases from J, with 16 bases between. Germline CDR1 SGHNT, CDR2 YYREEE (reference sequence). The CDR3 is 15 amino acids.